This T cell receptor (beta chain) came from a study of metastatic and nonmetastatic thyroid tumors. V lost 7 bases to trimming and J lost 5 bases, with 18 bases between them. The CDR3 is made up of 15 amino acids. Germline V gene data show CDR1 as MNHNS and CDR2 as SASEGT. Every patient underwent thyroid surgery untreated. TCRdb re-clonotyped the PCR reads via MiXCR. The sample carries some 84,000 clones, approximately 9% recorded once. This clone was counted at least ten times. Specimen: blood. This clonotype was obtained from a female donor with papillary thyroid cancer or a benign thyroid nodule (not recorded which). Some clones in this sample may be carry-over from other donors' samples. The chain recombines TRBV6-1 with TRBJ1-5; D not resolved. CDR3 amino acids: CASTPSALGDQPQHF. CDR3 nucleotide sequence: TGTGCCAGCACCCCATCGGCTCTTGGGGATCAGCCCCAGCATTTT.